Presented here are 27 T cell receptor beta chains from one specimen sequenced in a study of identical twins. TCRdb re-called the 5' RACE reads through MiXCR, storing one row per CDR3 protein. The sample holds some 250,000 distinct CDR3 sequences; 5.5% to 7.5% are singletons and the top ten take 13% to 15%. The sample was also linked to a second study, of T cells expressing NK-cell markers.

Sequences were obtained from CD8+ T cells sorted from blood. The receptors originated from a woman aged 18 to 35 in good health.

This chain links TRBV18 with TRBJ2-6; no firm D call. This CDR3 comprises 18 residues. Germline V gene data show CDR1 as KGHSH and CDR2 as LQKENI. The V end lost 3 bases, the J end lost 0 bases, and 15 bases lay between the germline ends. The CDR3: CASSPDPERTSGANVLTF. The DNA of the CDR3 is TGTGCCAGCTCACCGGATCCCGAACGGACCTCTGGGGCCAACGTCCTGACTTTC.

This clonotype was seen many times. J is TRBJ1-6 and V is TRBV4-3, with 8 nucleotides matching TRBD1. V lost 0 bases and J lost 10; bases outside the gene matches: 5. Germline V gene sequence: CDR1 LGHNA, CDR2 YSLEER. This CDR3 is built from 15 residues. The CDR3 reads CASSQDRGLDSPLHF. The CDR3 DNA sequence: TGCGCCAGCAGCCAAGACAGGGGGCTCGACTCACCCCTCCACTTT.

This clonotype appeared a few times. The chain is built from TRBV4-1 and TRBJ2-1; D might be TRBD2 (5 bases). The V end was cut by 0 bases, the J end by 12 bases, with 15 bases between. The germline V gene encodes CDR1 MGHRA and CDR2 YSYEKL. The CDR3 totals 14 residues. CDR3 bases: TGCGCCAGCAGCCAAGAGCGGGCCGGGTTTGGGCAGTTCTTC. This translates into CASSQERAGFGQFF.

This clonotype has more than one count but fewer than ten. The chain recombines TRBV2 with TRBJ2-1; D is ambiguous. Germline V gives CDR1 SNHLY, CDR2 FYNNEI. Trimming took 3 bases from V and 7 from J, leaving 16 bases between them. The CDR3 totals 15 residues. This CDR3 is CASSEPLLSRNEQFF. CDR3 bases: TGTGCCAGCAGTGAGCCCCTCCTTTCGAGAAATGAGCAGTTCTTC.

This clonotype was detected ten times or more. The genes are TRBV9 and TRBJ1-1; D ambiguous. V was clipped by 3 bases and J by 7 bases, with 10 bases between them. This CDR3 comprises 12 residues. Germline V lookup: CDR1 SGDLS, CDR2 YYNGEE. CDR3 amino acids: CASSAGYDEAFF. CDR3 nucleotides: TGTGCCAGCAGCGCGGGCTATGATGAAGCTTTCTTT.

This clonotype was recorded many times. The chain is built from TRBV13 and TRBJ1-1, with D unresolved. The V gene lost 2 bases and the J gene lost 7 bases, with 11 bases spanning the gap. The germline gives CDR1 PRHDT, CDR2 FYEKMQ (reference sequence). The CDR3 totals 13 residues. CDR3 DNA: TGTGCCAGCAGCTTATTAAGCGGAAATGAAGCTTTCTTT. It specifies CASSLLSGNEAFF.

This clonotype showed up many times. The chain is built from TRBV20-1 and TRBJ2-5, with 8 bases aligning to TRBD2. Losses at the gene ends were 6 bases for V and 5 bases for J; bases not matched to a gene: 11. Germline CDR1 reads DFQATT; CDR2 reads SNEGSKA (reference sequence). This CDR3 is built from 14 residues. In nucleotides, the CDR3 is TGCAGTGCCCGGACCCAGCGGGAGACGGAGACCCAGTACTTC. This translates into CSARTQRETETQYF.

In its sample, this clonotype was seen many times. The J gene is TRBJ2-5, the V gene TRBV12-3 or TRBV12-4; perhaps TRBD1 as D (6 bases). With 7 bases removed from V and 5 bases from J, the gap between germline ends came to 14 bases. The CDR3 sequence is 13 residues long. For the CDR3, the DNA is TGTGCCAGCACCGAAGGGGGTTGGGAGACCCAGTACTTC. This sequence encodes CASTEGGWETQYF.

At least ten counts were recorded for this clonotype. The J gene is TRBJ1-1, the V gene TRBV12-5, with D possibly matching TRBD1 (5 bases). The V gene's germline CDR1 is LGHNT and CDR2 FRNRAP. V lost 5 bases and J lost 7, with 17 bases in between. The CDR3 totals 14 residues. For the CDR3, the DNA is TGTGCTAGTGGTCCCACCGGACACGCTTATGAAGCTTTCTTT. As protein: CASGPTGHAYEAFF.

The chain joins TRBV5-5 to TRBJ2-1; D is ambiguous. The CDR3 spans 13 residues. Germline assignment: CDR1 SGHKS and CDR2 YYEKEE (reference sequence). The ends were cut back, 1 base at V and 8 bases at J, with 10 bases in the middle. The CDR3 DNA reads TGTGCCAGCAGCTTGATTTTGGCGGATGAGCAGTTCTTC. This gives the protein CASSLILADEQFF.

This clonotype was recorded a few times. The rearrangement uses TRBV9 and TRBJ2-1, with a possible D match to TRBD2 (6 bases). Looked up from germline, CDR1 is SGDLS and CDR2 is YYNGEE. Between the trimmed V and J ends, which lost 3 bases and 7 bases, there was a span of 11 bases. The CDR3 covers 13 residues. The CDR3 nucleotides are TGTGCCAGCAGCGGGGGGGTGGTTAATGAGCAGTTCTTC. Encoded protein: CASSGGVVNEQFF.

This clonotype was counted a few times. The genes are TRBV10-1 and TRBJ2-1; TRBD2 matches at 8 bases. The CDR3 is 16 residues long. Germline V gene data show CDR1 as WNHNN and CDR2 as SYGVQD (reference sequence). V lost 3 bases to trimming and J lost 6 bases; unmatched junction nucleotides: 10. The CDR3 nucleotides read TGCGCCAGCAGTGATTTCTTGGCGGGAGGATCCAATGAGCAGTTCTTC. This sequence encodes CASSDFLAGGSNEQFF.

This rearrangement joins TRBV20-1 to TRBJ2-1; D is unclear. Trimming cost V 0 bases and J 9 bases, with 9 bases left between them. CDR1 is DFQATT, CDR2 SNEGSKA, per germline (reference sequence). The CDR3 extends over 12 amino acids. DNA for the CDR3: TGCAGTGCTAGAGATCGTGTTATTGAGCAGTTCTTC. Translating it yields CSARDRVIEQFF.

The chain couples TRBV21-1 to TRBJ2-1. TRBV21-1 represents a pseudogene. This CDR3 has 12 residues. The CDR3 nucleotides are TGTGCCAGCAGCAAAAATGGGCTTGAGCAGTTCTTC. Protein sequence: CASSKNGLEQFF.

The table lists this clonotype with a few counts. The chain links TRBV25-1 to TRBJ2-3; D not certain. Germline-derived CDR1 and CDR2 are MGHDK and SYGVNS. Trimming pared 6 bases from V and 0 bases from J, leaving 16 bases between. This CDR3 contains 16 residues. The CDR3 sequence: CASSAEPHGSTDTQYF. The CDR3, as DNA: TGTGCCAGCAGCGCAGAACCCCACGGTAGCACAGATACGCAGTATTTT.

This chain links TRBV29-1 with TRBJ2-7, with D uncertain. V lost 4 bases, J lost 2 bases, and 6 bases lay in between. Germline V gives CDR1 SQVTM, CDR2 ANQGSEA. This CDR3 is built from 11 residues. In DNA, the CDR3 is TGCAGCGTTGCGCAGCCCTACGAGCAGTACTTC. It is translated as CSVAQPYEQYF.

V is TRBV7-8 and J is TRBJ1-1, with D perhaps matching TRBD1 (6 bases). Germline V gene sequence: CDR1 SGHVS, CDR2 FQNEAQ. The CDR3 totals 14 residues. Trimming stripped 2 bases from V and 3 bases from J, with 10 bases between. The CDR3 sequence: CASSLNRVDTEAFF. The CDR3 nucleotides are TGTGCCAGCAGCTTAAACAGGGTGGACACTGAAGCTTTCTTT.

In its sample, this clonotype was seen a few times. The chain couples TRBV9 to TRBJ1-1; possibly TRBD1 for D (6 bases). CDR1 SGDLS and CDR2 YYNGEE come from the germline V gene. The CDR3 is 15 residues long. The V and J ends lost 3 bases and 5 bases respectively, with 17 bases between them. As DNA, the CDR3 is TGTGCCAGCAGCGCGGGGAGGGGGGGAGGAACTGAAGCTTTCTTT. Translation gives CASSAGRGGGTEAFF.

This clonotype has only a few counts. The chain couples TRBV6-4 to TRBJ2-1; 7 bases match TRBD1. The CDR3 spans 13 residues. Germline V lookup: CDR1 MRHNA, CDR2 SNTAGT. The J segment lost 8 bases and the V segment lost 8 bases, leaving 9 bases of the junction unmatched. The chain's CDR3 is CASAVDREHEQFF. For the CDR3, the DNA is TGTGCCAGCGCAGTCGACAGGGAACATGAGCAGTTCTTC.

This clonotype has more than one count but fewer than ten. The chain joins TRBV20-1 to TRBJ2-7, with D perhaps matching TRBD2 (6 bases). There are 13 residues in the CDR3. Germline CDR1 DFQATT, CDR2 SNEGSKA (reference sequence). As DNA, the CDR3 is TGCAAGGCCATCCCCGGAATCGGGACTGAGCAGTACTTC. It yields the protein CKAIPGIGTEQYF.

The sample holds a few counts of this clonotype. This sequence joins TRBV20-1 and TRBJ2-7, with 12 bases aligning to TRBD2. Germline values: CDR1 DFQATT, CDR2 SNEGSKA (reference sequence). Trimming cost V 6 bases and J 3 bases; bases outside gene matches: 6. The CDR3 has 14 residues. The chain's CDR3 is CSAATSGGYYEQYF. The DNA for the CDR3 is TGCAGTGCGGCTACTAGCGGGGGGTACTACGAGCAGTACTTC.

This clonotype has a handful of counts. This chain connects TRBV9 to TRBJ2-3; weak D call: TRBD2 (5 bases). The CDR3 has 13 residues. Germline-derived CDR1 and CDR2 are SGDLS and YYNGEE. Between the trimmed V and J ends, which lost 0 bases and 3 bases, there was a span of 5 bases. Here the CDR3 DNA reads TGTGCCAGCAGCGTAGCGGGAACAGATACGCAGTATTTT. This gives the protein CASSVAGTDTQYF.

This clonotype was detected only a few times. This chain links TRBV19 with TRBJ1-5; D not resolved. V shed 0 bases and J shed 0 bases, with 6 bases lying between them. Per the germline V gene, CDR1 is LNHDA and CDR2 is SQIVND (reference sequence). This CDR3 is built from 15 residues. CDR3 DNA sequence: TGTGCCAGTAGTATAGACGAATATAGCAATCAGCCCCAGCATTTT. Its translation: CASSIDEYSNQPQHF.

The table lists this clonotype with many counts. The chain has TRBV3-1 and TRBJ1-2, with D unclear. The germline gives CDR1 LGHDT, CDR2 YNNKEL (reference sequence). The CDR3 runs to 14 residues. V shed 3 bases and J shed 4 bases, with 12 bases lying between them. The CDR3 DNA is TGTGCCAGCAGCCAGGAATCAGACTTCTATGGCTACACCTTC. Encoded protein: CASSQESDFYGYTF.

The J gene is TRBJ1-2, the V gene TRBV29-1; no firm D call. The CDR3 runs 14 residues. Germline lookup yields CDR1 SQVTM and CDR2 ANQGSEA. V lost 2 bases, J lost 0 bases, and 10 bases lay in between. The CDR3 protein is CSVETDTSNYGYTF. CDR3 sequence (DNA): TGCAGCGTTGAAACTGACACCTCTAACTATGGCTACACCTTC.

The rearrangement uses TRBV11-2 and TRBJ2-7; D is unresolved. The CDR3 loop spans 15 amino acids. Deletions cut 1 base from V and 0 bases from J, with 10 bases between. Germline CDR1 and CDR2: SGHAT and FQNNGV. The CDR3 sequence: CASSLGTYSSYEQYF. CDR3 in DNA: TGTGCCAGCAGCTTAGGGACGTATAGCTCCTACGAGCAGTACTTC. The full variable domain, with the rest looked up from reference TRBV11-2 and TRBJ2-7, is EAGVAQSPRYKIIEKRQSVAFWCNPISGHATLYWYQQILGQGPKLLIQFQNNGVVDDSQLPKDRFSAERLKGVDSTLKIQPAKLEDSAVYLCASSLGTYSSYEQYFGPGTRLTVT.

This clonotype was seen repeatedly, ten times or more. V and J are TRBV10-3 and TRBJ2-7; D remains unclear. The germline V gene has CDR1 ENHRY and CDR2 SYGVKD. This CDR3 is built from 12 residues. V dropped 0 bases and J dropped 6 bases, with 6 bases sitting between them. This CDR3 reads CAISESSVEQYF. In nucleotides, the CDR3 is TGTGCCATCAGTGAGTCATCCGTCGAGCAGTACTTC.